One and the same sample provided the 20 T cell receptor beta chains below, sequenced in a study of T-cell reconstitution after alpha-beta-depleted transplantation in children. Unique molecular identifiers were incorporated during preparation of the TCRbeta library. TCRdb analysed the PCR reads with MiXCR anew, one entry per CDR3 protein. The sample holds around 960,000 distinct CDR3 sequences, around 30% seen once. Material: PBMCs, mostly from graft donor cells, obtained 360 days after TCRalphabeta/CD19-depleted stem cell transplant. The receptors derive from a boy in the first two years of life who had a stem cell transplant for SCID, so the T cells may come from the graft donor.

V usage is TRBV6-5 and J usage is TRBJ1-1; D is uncertain. This CDR3 contains 14 residues. V shed 5 bases and J shed 2 bases, with 12 bases lying between them. The germline gives CDR1 MNHEY, CDR2 SVGAGI. CDR3 DNA: TGTGCCAGCAGTCTGGCTGGTTTCAACACTGAAGCTTTCTTT. Residues: CASSLAGFNTEAFF.

This clonotype occurred a few times. The rearrangement uses TRBV20-1 and TRBJ1-1; D unresolved. Germline V gene data show CDR1 as DFQATT and CDR2 as SNEGSKA (reference sequence). The V end was cut by 4 bases, the J end by 10 bases, with 16 bases between. The CDR3 runs 12 residues. The CDR3 DNA sequence: TGCAGTGCTAATACGGCCTCCGAGGGAGCTTTCTTT. This gives the protein CSANTASEGAFF.

This clonotype was observed a handful of times. The chain recombines TRBV7-9 with TRBJ1-1, with a tentative D call TRBD1 (5 bases). The CDR3 extends over 15 amino acids. Germline assignment: CDR1 SEHNR and CDR2 FQNEAQ (reference sequence). V was pared by 5 bases and J by 4 bases, with 17 bases between. CDR3 sequence (DNA): TGTGCCAGCAGCCCCAGCCAGGGTGGTGGCACTGAAGCTTTCTTT. As protein: CASSPSQGGGTEAFF.

This clonotype was detected only a few times. The chain carries TRBV29-1 and TRBJ2-1; D possibly corresponds to TRBD1 (6 bases). CDR1 is SQVTM and CDR2 is ANQGSEA in the germline V gene. This CDR3 contains 14 residues. V gave up 3 bases and J gave up 8 bases, with 17 bases separating them. The CDR3: CSVEWLDGGDEQFF. The DNA of the CDR3 is TGCAGCGTTGAGTGGTTGGATGGGGGCGATGAGCAGTTCTTC.

The rearrangement uses TRBV6-1 and TRBJ2-6, with 8 bases that match TRBD1. CDR3 length: 17 amino acids. The germline V gene has CDR1 MNHNS and CDR2 SASEGT. Unmatched junction bases numbered 6, after V lost 5 bases and J lost 0 bases. The CDR3, as DNA: TGTGCCAGCAGTCGCGACAGGGGAGACTCTGGGGCCAACGTCCTGACTTTC. Its translation is CASSRDRGDSGANVLTF.

The gene calls are TRBV28 and TRBJ2-4; D is unresolved. CDR3 length equals 14 residues. CDR1 is MDHEN, CDR2 SYDVKM, per germline. The V gene lost 5 bases and the J gene lost 5 bases, with 13 bases spanning the gap. The CDR3 reads CASSRDLPENIQYF. In DNA, the CDR3 is TGTGCCAGCAGTCGTGACTTGCCAGAAAACATTCAGTACTTC.

The CDR3 region is CASSVARRGTGPDSYEQYF. CDR3 DNA: TGTGCCAGCAGCGTAGCCCGAAGGGGGACAGGTCCTGACTCCTACGAGCAGTACTTC. This chain uses TRBV9 with TRBJ2-7, with TRBD1 matching 8 bases. From germline, CDR1 is SGDLS and CDR2 YYNGEE. The CDR3 is made up of 19 amino acids. The V gene end was trimmed by 0 bases and the J gene end by 0 bases; junction bases not matched to a gene: 14.

J is TRBJ1-2 and V is TRBV6-5, with 7 bases fitting TRBD1. This CDR3 region has 14 residues. The germline V gene encodes CDR1 MNHEY and CDR2 SVGAGI. Germline trimming cut 0 bases from V and 4 bases from J; bases unmatched to any gene: 2. For the CDR3, the DNA is TGTGCCAGCAGTTACTCCGGGACAGCCTATGGCTACACCTTC. Translated: CASSYSGTAYGYTF.

This clonotype came up a few times. The J gene is TRBJ2-6, the V gene TRBV5-1; D tentatively reads TRBD1 or TRBD2 (6 bases each). The CDR3 runs to 15 residues. Trimming took 5 bases from V and 0 from J, leaving 9 bases between them. From germline, CDR1 is SGHRS and CDR2 YFSETQ. CDR3 DNA sequence: TGCGCCAGCAGTGGGGGGCCCTCTGGGGCCAACGTCCTGACTTTC. It codes for CASSGGPSGANVLTF.

This clonotype was counted at least ten times. This chain links TRBV12-3 or TRBV12-4 with TRBJ2-7, with D possibly being TRBD1 (5 bases). This CDR3 region has 14 residues. Deletions cut 7 bases from V and 2 bases from J, with 15 bases between. The CDR3 nucleotides read TGTGCCAGCACCTCCCAGGGCACCGCCTACGAGCAGTACTTC. This sequence encodes CASTSQGTAYEQYF.

J is TRBJ2-3 and V is TRBV20-1; D is perhaps TRBD2 (7 bases). CDR1 is DFQATT and CDR2 is SNEGSKA in the germline V gene (reference sequence). V lost 6 bases to trimming and J lost 6 bases, with 19 bases between them. CDR3 length: 14 residues. CDR3 sequence reads: CSAQGTTNLDTQYF. CDR3 coding DNA: TGCAGTGCCCAGGGGACTACGAATTTGGATACGCAGTATTTT.

The V gene is TRBV7-3, the J gene TRBJ1-1; D remains ambiguous. Looked up from germline, CDR1 is SGHTA and CDR2 is FQGTGA. This CDR3 has 14 amino acids. Between the trimmed V and J ends, which lost 5 bases and 2 bases, there was a span of 12 bases. This CDR3 is CASSPRLANTEAFF. In DNA form, the CDR3 reads TGTGCCAGCAGCCCAAGGTTGGCCAACACTGAAGCTTTCTTT.

V usage is TRBV2 and J usage is TRBJ2-3; TRBD2 matches 12 bases. Germline V gives CDR1 SNHLY, CDR2 FYNNEI. This CDR3 region has 17 residues. The junction had 3 bases not matched to a gene; V was cut back by 2 bases and J by 0 bases. Here the CDR3 reads CASSEWGTSGSTDTQYF. CDR3 nucleotide sequence: TGTGCCAGCAGTGAATGGGGGACTAGCGGGAGCACAGATACGCAGTATTTT.

The sample holds a few counts of this clonotype. The chain uses TRBV6-5 and TRBJ2-3; D is undetermined. This CDR3 is built from 13 residues. Germline V lookup: CDR1 MNHEY, CDR2 SVGAGI. The ends were cut back, 6 bases at V and 2 bases at J, with 9 bases in the middle. The CDR3 loop reads CASRRPPTDTQYF. Written as DNA, the CDR3 is TGTGCCAGCAGACGGCCCCCCACAGATACGCAGTATTTT.

This clonotype has only a few counts. The chain links TRBV12-3 or TRBV12-4 to TRBJ2-1; 9 nucleotides line up with TRBD2. Trimming cost V 6 bases and J 0 bases; bases outside gene matches: 9. The CDR3 covers 17 residues. The CDR3: CASRPTSGQSSYNEQFF. For the CDR3, the DNA is TGTGCCAGCAGGCCCACTAGCGGGCAATCCTCCTACAATGAGCAGTTCTTC.

Only a few counts were recorded for this clonotype. The genes are TRBV27 and TRBJ2-5; D perhaps matches TRBD1 (7 bases). The germline gives CDR1 MNHEY, CDR2 SMNVEV (reference sequence). CDR3 size: 13 residues. With 10 bases removed from V and 7 bases from J, the gap between germline ends came to 19 bases. DNA for the CDR3: TGTGCCACGGGATCGGACAGGCGGGGGACCCAGTACTTC. Amino acids: CATGSDRRGTQYF.

This clonotype was counted at least ten times. The chain couples TRBV6-1 to TRBJ1-2; weak D call: TRBD1 (6 bases). Deletions cut 5 bases from V and 1 base from J, with 8 bases between. The CDR3 runs 13 residues. Germline CDR1 reads MNHNS; CDR2 reads SASEGT. CDR3 coding DNA: TGTGCCAGCAGTCGGACAGTTAACTATGGCTACACCTTC. Amino acids: CASSRTVNYGYTF.

This clonotype appeared a few times. The J gene is TRBJ2-7, the V gene TRBV15; 9 bases line up with TRBD2. The germline gives CDR1 LNHNV, CDR2 YYDKDF (reference sequence). V trimming: 1 base; J trimming: 2 bases; junction bases outside the gene matches: 9. The CDR3 is made up of 17 amino acids. CDR3 amino acids: CATSRGLAQRGAYEQYF. The CDR3 nucleotides are TGTGCCACCAGCAGAGGACTAGCTCAGCGGGGGGCCTACGAGCAGTACTTC.

This clonotype was detected only a few times. The chain joins TRBV5-1 to TRBJ2-2, with 11 bases matching TRBD1. The CDR3 runs 16 residues. The germline V gene has CDR1 SGHRS and CDR2 YFSETQ. J lost 4 bases, V lost 4 bases, and 6 bases had no gene match. Written as DNA, the CDR3 is TGCGCCAGCAGCACTGGACAGGGGGCGCTCACCGGGGAGCTGTTTTTT. Its translation: CASSTGQGALTGELFF. Complete variable domain (other parts from reference TRBV5-1 and TRBJ2-2): KAGVTQTPRYLIKTRGQQVTLSCSPISGHRSVSWYQQTPGQGLQFLFEYFSETQRNKGNFPGRFSGRQFSNSRSEMNVSTLELGDSALYLCASSTGQGALTGELFFGEGSRLTVL.

This clonotype was recorded only once. This chain connects TRBV18 to TRBJ2-2, with D maybe TRBD1 (6 bases). V was clipped by 2 bases and J by 2 bases, with 12 bases between them. The CDR3 spans 16 residues. Per the germline V gene, CDR1 is KGHSH and CDR2 is LQKENI. Here the CDR3 DNA reads TGTGCCAGCTCACCAGGGGGACATATCAACACCGGGGAGCTGTTTTTT. Its protein is CASSPGGHINTGELFF.